This TCR beta chain was documented in a study of T cell responses to AZD1222 COVID-19 vaccine. This clone was seen more than once but under ten times. The antigen is undetermined. An end of the junction does not agree with germline; a read error may underlie this. Germline V gene lookup returns CDR1 SQVTM and CDR2 ANQGSEA. The CDR3 covers 13 residues. Measured with immunoSEQ multiplex PCR; TCRdb has only the in-frame clones, and not every one. The sample lists some 140,000 clones, 80% to 95% occurring once. The study's findings and limits: Increased Spike-specific TCR breadth and depth were observed after two AZD1222 doses. Among spike-specific TCRs, nearly half reportedly target unmutated variant regions. Vaccine-associated CD4 TCRs spanned spike, dominant at 160-218 and 743-854.

Source: peripheral blood, taken 28 days after the second AZD1222 dose. The sequence was obtained from an adult who received the AZD1222 COVID-19 vaccine. This chain links TRBV29-1 with TRBJ1-3, with D possibly TRBD1 on 6 matching bases. CDR3 nucleotides: TGCAGCGCTGAAACAGGGAACGGAAACACCATATATTTT. It encodes CSAETGNGNTIYF.